The 5 T cell receptor beta chains reported below all come from one sample, sequenced in a study of identical twins. TCRdb re-called the 5' RACE reads through MiXCR, storing one row per CDR3 protein. The profile shows some 440,000 distinct CDR3 sequences, more than 20% of them singletons. The same data also went into a second study, on T cells expressing NK-cell markers.

Sequencing was carried out using CD4+ T cells sorted from blood. Receptors originate from a woman aged 18-29 years in good health.

This clonotype was observed a handful of times. The chain joins TRBV10-3 to TRBJ1-6, with D possibly matching TRBD1 (5 bases). Germline V lookup: CDR1 ENHRY, CDR2 SYGVKD. Trimming pared 0 bases from V and 10 bases from J, leaving 10 bases between. This CDR3 region has 14 residues. This chain's CDR3 is CAISESGRESPLHF. Here the CDR3 DNA reads TGTGCCATCAGTGAGTCGGGCAGGGAATCACCCCTCCACTTT.

The chain combines TRBV27 with TRBJ2-7, with TRBD2 identical over 13 bases. Germline CDR1 and CDR2: MNHEY and SMNVEV (reference sequence). This CDR3 is 16 amino acids long. After removal of 2 bases from V and 3 bases from J, the junction contained 4 bases not matched to a gene. This CDR3 is CASSLIWTSGSYEQYF. CDR3 DNA sequence: TGTGCCAGCAGTTTAATATGGACTAGCGGGAGCTACGAGCAGTACTTC.

This chain uses TRBV2 with TRBJ1-6, with TRBD1 identical over 10 bases. Germline CDR1 reads SNHLY; CDR2 reads FYNNEI. V shed 7 bases and J 10 bases; nucleotides not matched to a gene: 7. This CDR3 is built from 14 residues. CDR3 nucleotide sequence: TGTGCCAGCACCAGACAGGGGGCAAGATCACCCCTCCACTTT. It codes for CASTRQGARSPLHF.

The J gene is TRBJ2-7, the V gene TRBV20-1; tentatively, D is TRBD2 (5 bases). The CDR3 runs 12 residues. V was clipped by 2 bases and J by 2 bases, with 7 bases between them. Looked up from germline, CDR1 is DFQATT and CDR2 is SNEGSKA (reference sequence). This CDR3 reads CSARQTTYEQYF. CDR3 DNA sequence: TGCAGTGCTAGACAGACTACCTACGAGCAGTACTTC.

This rearrangement joins TRBV5-1 to TRBJ2-3; D is uncertain. Germline V gene lookup returns CDR1 SGHRS and CDR2 YFSETQ. Trimming shortened V by 1 base and J by 2 bases, and 8 bases separated the two germline ends. This CDR3 is built from 14 residues. CDR3 DNA: TGCGCCAGCAGCTTGTTTGCGGACACAGATACGCAGTATTTT. This translates into CASSLFADTDTQYF.